A selection of T cell receptor beta chains follows, all from one sample in a study of blood T cell repertoires in COVID-19. Profiled with immunoSEQ multiplex PCR; TCRdb holds only in-frame clones, not every one. Of a few hundred thousand clones listed, about 88% are singletons. Sequencing was carried out using peripheral blood. These receptors all come from a woman in her forties who had recovered from COVID-19. CDR3s include the opening cysteine and the closing phenylalanine or tryptophan.

j_call v_call cdr3_aa
TRBJ2-2 TRBV9 CASSVGGNPTGELFF
TRBJ2-2 TRBV27 CASSLWGGRESTGELFF
TRBJ1-1 TRBV11-1 CASSLEVAVGAFF
TRBJ1-5 TRBV11-3 CASSSGNQPQHF
TRBJ1-6 TRBV23-1 CASSQSRDRGHYNSPLHF
TRBJ2-1 TRBV9 CASSVRGGSYNEQFF
TRBJ2-3 TRBV5-1 CASSGAGDTQYF
TRBJ2-5 TRBV10-3 CAISGTAFGETQYF
TRBJ1-2 TRBV28 CASRHPGHGGYTF
TRBJ2-1 TRBV29-1 CSVRGSNEQFF
TRBJ2-1 TRBV5-1 CASSLGVGHSYNEQFF
TRBJ2-3 TRBV9 CASSTPGGTQYF
TRBJ2-7 TRBV6-2/TRBV6-3 CASSYRGAGSNYEQYF
TRBJ1-1 TRBV29-1 CSARQPAGTEAFF
TRBJ1-2 TRBV30 CAWSALGTGNGYTF
TRBJ2-3 TRBV7-9 CASSPVRRETDTQYF
TRBJ1-2 TRBV4-3 CASSQADSLYGYTF
TRBJ2-1 TRBV25-1 CASSRAGGHDEQFF
TRBJ1-6 TRBV28 CASSLPQQGRYNSPLHF
TRBJ1-5 TRBV10-3 CAIRGTGGQPQHF
TRBJ2-1 TRBV27 CASTPDGGDEQFF
TRBJ2-1 TRBV11-2 CASSLGSEQFF
TRBJ2-5 TRBV19 CASSPRGLAGEGKTQYF
TRBJ2-2 TRBV24-1 CATSDSRGGTGELFF
TRBJ2-1 TRBV7-8 CASSPGTVPWDEQFF
TRBJ2-4 TRBV19 CASSPLQGFIQYF
TRBJ2-4 TRBV7-2 CASSLDSTPNIQYF
TRBJ1-3 TRBV7-2 CASSPEVGPRGNTIYF
TRBJ1-4 TRBV6-6 CASSWLGTGNEKLFF
TRBJ1-2 TRBV11-2 CASSLGQGSPRGGYTF
TRBJ2-5 TRBV5-1 CASSPKGGDRQETQYF
TRBJ1-2 TRBV5-6 CASSRPGTGFGYTF
TRBJ1-1 TRBV7-2 CASSLAGRGVNTEAFF
TRBJ2-7 TRBV27 CASSLGVASSSYEQYF
TRBJ1-4 TRBV30 CAWSQKGAPDEKLFF
TRBJ1-3 TRBV6-6 CASSSAGTGVRNTIYF
TRBJ2-1 TRBV7-2 CASSLVGTSGRSLPHEQFF
TRBJ2-7 TRBV18 CASSRRDSPYEQYF
TRBJ2-1 TRBV13 CASSLDFSEQFF
TRBJ1-3 TRBV9 CASSVRPTGTGNTIYF
TRBJ2-7 TRBV30 CAWSLGAGGPYEQYF
TRBJ2-3 TRBV10-3 CAISESGGGMTDTQYF
TRBJ2-2 TRBV18 CASSLQSPGWGTGELFF
TRBJ2-1 TRBV3-1/TRBV3-2 CASSQGVRNEQFF
TRBJ2-3 TRBV11-3 CASSEDRSRGTQYF
TRBJ2-2 TRBV12-5 CASGLVLAGGPTRTGELFF
TRBJ1-5 TRBV15 CATSWRQGAGQPQHF
TRBJ2-1 TRBV2 CASIGGTGGRNEQFF
TRBJ2-2 TRBV19 CASSIRPQAPGELFF
TRBJ2-1 TRBV11-3 CASSPRTTSSYNEQFF
TRBJ1-5 TRBV5-1 CASSLSGQPQHF
TRBJ2-1 TRBV10-3 CAISERGYNEQFF
TRBJ2-1 TRBV28 CASSGGGTSGDEQFF
TRBJ2-3 TRBV19 CASSIGWRGKRSTDTQYF
TRBJ2-5 TRBV18 CASSPPGGPRETQYF